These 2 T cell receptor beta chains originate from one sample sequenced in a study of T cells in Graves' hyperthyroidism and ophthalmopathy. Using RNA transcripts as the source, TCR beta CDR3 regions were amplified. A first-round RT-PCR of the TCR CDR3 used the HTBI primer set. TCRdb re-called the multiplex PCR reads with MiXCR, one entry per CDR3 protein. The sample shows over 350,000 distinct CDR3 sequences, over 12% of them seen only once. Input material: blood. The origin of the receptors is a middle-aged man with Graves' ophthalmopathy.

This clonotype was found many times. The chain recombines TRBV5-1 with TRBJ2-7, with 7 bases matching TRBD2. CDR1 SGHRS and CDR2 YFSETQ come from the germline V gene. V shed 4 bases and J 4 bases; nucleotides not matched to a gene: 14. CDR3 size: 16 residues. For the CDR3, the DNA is TGCGCCAGCAGCCCGGGGGTCGCGGGAGTGCTTTACGAGCAGTACTTC. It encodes CASSPGVAGVLYEQYF.

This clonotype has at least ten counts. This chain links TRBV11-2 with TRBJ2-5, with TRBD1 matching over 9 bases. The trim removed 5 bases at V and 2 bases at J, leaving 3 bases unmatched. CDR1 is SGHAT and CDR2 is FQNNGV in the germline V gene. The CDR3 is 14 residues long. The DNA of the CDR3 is TGTGCCAGCAGCCTAGGGACAGGGCAAGAGACCCAGTACTTC. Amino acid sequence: CASSLGTGQETQYF.